These 24 T cell receptor beta chains were sequenced from one sample in a study of cytomegalovirus exposure and HLA in healthy donors. Primers included in the PCR were 60 Vbeta and 13 Jbeta primers. Assay used: immunoSEQ multiplex PCR; TCRdb lists only in-frame clones, some missing. The sample carries about 190,000 clones, more than 70% recorded once. Sequencing was carried out using PBMCs. These receptors were collected from a boy aged 10-17 years in good health and CMV-seronegative.

J is TRBJ2-7 and V is TRBV9; 7 bases match TRBD2. J lost 8 bases, V lost 8 bases, and 10 bases had no gene match. Germline CDR1 is SGDLS and CDR2 is YYNGEE. The CDR3 is made up of 12 amino acids. This chain's CDR3 is CARGGAGPKQYF. The CDR3 DNA sequence: TGTGCCAGGGGGGGAGCGGGGCCCAAGCAGTACTTC.

The chain uses TRBV5-6 and TRBJ2-5; D is undetermined. This CDR3 is 13 amino acids long. From germline, CDR1 is SGHDT and CDR2 YYEEEE. V dropped 4 bases and J dropped 3 bases, with 10 bases sitting between them. The CDR3 DNA sequence: TGTGCCAGCAGCGAACTGATAAAAGAGACCCAGTACTTC. It is translated as CASSELIKETQYF. The entire variable domain, with the rest obtained from reference TRBV5-6 and TRBJ2-5, is as follows: DAGVTQSPTHLIKTRGQQVTLRCSPKSGHDTVSWYQQALGQGPQFIFQYYEEEERQRGNFPDRFSGHQFPNYSSELNVNALLLGDSALYLCASSELIKETQYFGPGTRLLVL.

This clone was counted a few times. The chain has TRBV6-4 and TRBJ1-6; 9 nucleotides line up with TRBD1. J lost 5 bases, V lost 6 bases, and 5 bases had no gene match. Germline loops: CDR1 MRHNA, CDR2 SNTAGT. The CDR3 totals 15 residues. In DNA form, the CDR3 reads TGTGCCAGCAGGTCGGACAGGGGTGATAATTCACCCCTCCACTTT. It yields the protein CASRSDRGDNSPLHF.

The chain combines TRBV30 with TRBJ1-3, with D possibly TRBD1 on 6 matching bases. Per the germline V gene, CDR1 is GTSNPN and CDR2 is SVGIG (reference sequence). Trimming stripped 1 base from V and 0 bases from J, with 13 bases between. The CDR3 length is 16 residues. The DNA of the CDR3 is TGTGCCTGGAGTGCCTCAGGGGTCTTCTCTGGAAACACCATATATTTT. Translating it yields CAWSASGVFSGNTIYF.

V usage is TRBV21-1 and J usage is TRBJ1-5; TRBD1, the table's D call, lacks a check against the DNA. TRBV21-1 is a listed pseudogene. This CDR3 has 16 amino acids. This chain's CDR3 is CASSKAARTSNQPQHF. The CDR3 DNA reads TGTGCCAGCAGCAAAGCGGCTCGCACCAGCAATCAGCCCCAGCATTTT.

This clone was recorded once. The chain links TRBV6-5 to TRBJ1-4; TRBD1 agrees at 8 bases. The CDR3 is made up of 14 amino acids. Trimming removed 5 bases from V and 8 bases from J; junction bases left unmatched: 7. Per the germline V gene, CDR1 is MNHEY and CDR2 is SVGAGI. The CDR3 DNA sequence: TGTGCCAGCAGTCAGCTCACAGGGGGGGAAAAACTGTTTTTT. Its translation: CASSQLTGGEKLFF.

The chain recombines TRBV29-1 with TRBJ2-7; 12 bases align to TRBD2. This CDR3 has 13 residues. The germline gives CDR1 SQVTM, CDR2 ANQGSEA. The J segment lost 0 bases and the V segment lost 7 bases, leaving 1 base of the junction unmatched. The CDR3 sequence is CSGTSGVSYEQYF. The CDR3 coding sequence is TGCAGCGGGACTAGCGGGGTCTCCTACGAGCAGTACTTC.

The V gene is TRBV7-8, the J gene TRBJ1-2, with a tentative D call TRBD1 (5 bases). The CDR3 covers 15 residues. The germline CDR1 and CDR2 sequences are SGHVS and FQNEAQ. V lost 5 bases and J lost 8, with 21 bases in between. As DNA, the CDR3 is TGTGCCAGCAGCCGCCGTGAGACAGCAACGGCGGGCTACACCTTC. Its translation: CASSRRETATAGYTF.

Only one count was recorded for this clone. V usage is TRBV7-9 and J usage is TRBJ1-5, with D perhaps matching TRBD1 (5 bases). Trimming cost V 5 bases and J 0 bases, with 11 bases left between them. The CDR3 is 15 residues long. Germline assignment: CDR1 SEHNR and CDR2 FQNEAQ (reference sequence). The CDR3 nucleotides read TGTGCCAGCAGCACAGACAGAGATAGCAATCAGCCCCAGCATTTT. Amino acids: CASSTDRDSNQPQHF.

The CDR3 DNA reads TGCAGCGTTGAAGTCGGGACTAGCGGGAGTGTAAAGCAGTACTTC. This gives the protein CSVEVGTSGSVKQYF. This chain connects TRBV29-1 to TRBJ2-7, with 14 bases that match TRBD2. The CDR3 is made up of 15 amino acids. CDR1 and CDR2 from the germline V gene are SQVTM and ANQGSEA. V shed 1 base, J shed 8 bases, and the junction held 7 bases outside the gene matches.

The chain combines TRBV30 with TRBJ1-5; TRBD1 is a possible D gene (5 bases). V was shortened by 4 bases and J by 0 bases, with 10 bases between the two germline ends. CDR3 length: 14 amino acids. Looked up from germline, CDR1 is GTSNPN and CDR2 is SVGIG (reference sequence). This chain's CDR3 is CAWNPDSSNQPQHF. CDR3 coding DNA: TGTGCCTGGAACCCTGACAGTAGCAATCAGCCCCAGCATTTT.

This clone has a single count. The V call is TRBV20-1, the J call TRBJ2-7; no clear D. The ends were cut back, 2 bases at V and 4 bases at J, with 6 bases in the middle. The CDR3 sequence is 11 residues long. Germline assignment: CDR1 DFQATT and CDR2 SNEGSKA (reference sequence). The CDR3 DNA sequence: TGCAGTGCTAGACACAAATACGAGCAGTACTTC. Translated: CSARHKYEQYF.

The V gene is TRBV5-1, the J gene TRBJ2-5, with a tentative D call TRBD1 (6 bases). The last part of the DNA fits TRBJ2-7 better; the J call may be wrong. The CDR3 loop spans 14 amino acids. Per germline, CDR1 SGHRS and CDR2 YFSETQ. The CDR3: CASRPGTYPYEQYF. DNA of the CDR3: TGCGCCAGCAGACCCGGGACATATCCCTACGAGCAGTACTTC.

V and J are TRBV28 and TRBJ1-3, with D possibly being TRBD1 (5 bases). This CDR3 spans 12 amino acids. Germline-derived CDR1 and CDR2 are MDHEN and SYDVKM. The ends were cut back, 5 bases at V and 11 bases at J, with 13 bases in the middle. The CDR3 here is CASSKTDFAIYF. In DNA, the CDR3 is TGTGCCAGCAGTAAGACAGATTTCGCCATATATTTT.

The V call is TRBV6-1, the J call TRBJ2-5, with 8 bases fitting TRBD1. The CDR3 totals 15 residues. After removal of 7 bases from V and 2 bases from J, the junction contained 9 bases not matched to a gene. From germline, CDR1 is MNHNS and CDR2 SASEGT. CDR3 in DNA: TGTGCCAGCACTTCCGGGACAGGACGACAAGAGACCCAGTACTTC. It codes for CASTSGTGRQETQYF.

V is TRBV5-6 and J is TRBJ2-7; the match to TRBD1 covers 8 bases. The junction had 14 bases not matched to a gene; V was cut back by 7 bases and J by 5 bases. Germline V gene lookup returns CDR1 SGHDT and CDR2 YYEEEE. The CDR3 is 15 residues long. The CDR3 region is CASWVRRTGKNEQYF. CDR3 nucleotides: TGTGCCAGCTGGGTTCGCAGGACAGGGAAAAACGAGCAGTACTTC.

This sequence joins TRBV11-2 and TRBJ1-2; 8 bases line up with TRBD1. The J segment lost 1 base and the V segment lost 1 base, leaving 11 bases of the junction unmatched. This CDR3 has 18 amino acids. The germline CDR1 and CDR2 sequences are SGHAT and FQNNGV. The CDR3 reads CASSLARLDRDDNYGYTF. The CDR3 DNA is TGTGCCAGCAGCTTAGCCCGCCTGGACAGGGACGATAACTATGGCTACACCTTC.

The gene calls are TRBV5-4 and TRBJ2-7, with 10 bases that match TRBD1. The CDR3 extends over 14 amino acids. Germline V lookup: CDR1 SGHNT, CDR2 YYREEE (reference sequence). The J segment lost 6 bases and the V segment lost 3 bases, leaving 6 bases of the junction unmatched. CDR3 sequence reads: CASSSGQGGPEQYF. CDR3 DNA sequence: TGTGCCAGCAGCTCCGGACAGGGGGGTCCCGAGCAGTACTTC.

The V call is TRBV28, the J call TRBJ2-7; D remains unclear. Germline V gene lookup returns CDR1 MDHEN and CDR2 SYDVKM. There are 13 residues in the CDR3. Trimming stripped 7 bases from V and 0 bases from J, with 10 bases between. The CDR3 here is CASNYRSSYEQYF. DNA for the CDR3: TGTGCCAGCAACTATCGCAGCTCCTACGAGCAGTACTTC.

The chain couples TRBV28 to TRBJ1-2; TRBD1 agrees at 7 bases. J was trimmed by 3 bases and V by 6 bases; bases with no gene match: 10. The germline gives CDR1 MDHEN, CDR2 SYDVKM. This CDR3 spans 15 amino acids. CDR3 sequence: CASRSNRGRDYGYTF. DNA of the CDR3: TGTGCCAGCAGGAGCAACAGGGGTAGGGACTATGGCTACACCTTC.

V and J are TRBV25-1 and TRBJ1-1; the D is unclear. Between the trimmed V and J ends, which lost 5 bases and 4 bases, there was a span of 17 bases. The length of the CDR3 is 15 residues. The V gene's germline CDR1 is MGHDK and CDR2 SYGVNS. CDR3 DNA sequence: TGTGCCAGCAGTTCCCCGACGGTCTGGGCCACTGAAGCTTTCTTT. Amino acids: CASSSPTVWATEAFF.

The chain has TRBV27 and TRBJ2-5, with 9 nucleotides matching TRBD2. CDR3 length: 16 amino acids. Germline CDR1 is MNHEY and CDR2 is SMNVEV (reference sequence). Losses at the gene ends were 6 bases for V and 2 bases for J; bases not matched to a gene: 10. CDR3 amino acids: CASSPEGLAEQETQYF. The DNA of the CDR3 is TGTGCCAGCAGCCCTGAGGGACTAGCAGAGCAAGAGACCCAGTACTTC.

In nucleotides, the CDR3 is TGTGCCAGCAGTTTCTTAAGGGACAGGGGGGAGACCCAGTACTTC. The encoded protein is CASSFLRDRGETQYF. The V and J genes are TRBV27 and TRBJ2-5; TRBD1 matches 11 bases. The trim removed 3 bases at V and 5 bases at J, leaving 5 bases unmatched. CDR3 length: 15 residues. Germline V gene sequence: CDR1 MNHEY, CDR2 SMNVEV (reference sequence).

This rearrangement joins TRBV25-1 to TRBJ2-7; 8 bases fit TRBD2. This CDR3 has 17 amino acids. V gave up 3 bases and J gave up 0 bases; unmatched junction bases: 10. Germline CDR1 MGHDK, CDR2 SYGVNS. The CDR3 nucleotides are TGTGCCAGCAGTGACCAGGGGCCGGGGGGGCCCTCCTACGAGCAGTACTTC. This translates into CASSDQGPGGPSYEQYF.